This T cell receptor (beta chain) appears in the sequencing data of a study of control samples from healthy donors and cancer patients. The data were produced by immunoSEQ multiplex PCR, yet TCRdb's version contains in-frame clones alone and is incomplete. Of 130,000 or so clones detected, approximately 88% appear once; the ten largest clones hold 40%. The material sequenced was blood. The clonotype comes from a man aged 50-59 years in good health.

In DNA form, the CDR3 reads TGTGCCAGTAGTCCTTCGGACAGTTCAAGTTCACCCCTCCACTTT. Translation: CASSPSDSSSSPLHF. The chain couples TRBV19 to TRBJ1-6, with D possibly TRBD1 on 6 matching bases. CDR3 length equals 15 residues. Germline values: CDR1 LNHDA, CDR2 SQIVND (reference sequence). V shed 5 bases and J shed 9 bases, with 17 bases lying between them.